This TCR beta chain was obtained from a study of cytomegalovirus exposure and HLA in healthy donors. Study results and limitations: A classifier reportedly called cytomegalovirus status with high sensitivity and specificity.

Comment on this clone: Its antigen is still unknown.

Deletions cut 1 base from V and 7 bases from J, with 14 bases between. Germline V CDR1 and CDR2: LNHDA, SQIVND (reference sequence). The CDR3 is 16 amino acids. 60 Vbeta and 13 Jbeta primers were used in PCR. Using immunoSEQ multiplex PCR, the repertoire was profiled, and TCRdb retains in-frame clones only, with some absent. The data contain more than 85,000 clones, roughly three quarters of them singletons. This clonotype was obtained from a woman aged 50 to 65 in good health and CMV-seropositive. The source material was PBMCs. The chain recombines TRBV19 with TRBJ1-6; D unresolved. This CDR3 reads CASSIGVGPGNSPLHF. The CDR3 nucleotides read TGTGCCAGTAGTATAGGAGTAGGACCGGGGAATTCACCCCTCCACTTT.